This T cell receptor (beta chain) emerged from a study of cytomegalovirus exposure and HLA in healthy donors. Study details: Per a later analysis, the roughly 680 first-cohort and 120 or so validation repertoires shared one platform. General observations from the study: TCR beta chains numbering approximately 150 were designated cytomegalovirus-associated. The authors confirmed in vitro that three CMV-associated chains were specific for CMV antigens. First-cohort TCR clusters were later found to tend to co-occur in the 120 or so validation repertoires.

The CDR3 runs 13 residues. Germline CDR1 is LNHDA and CDR2 is SQIVND (reference sequence). With respect to this clone: Its target is unknown. A read error may produce the germline difference seen at one junction end.

Measured with immunoSEQ multiplex PCR; TCRdb has only the in-frame clones, and not every one. The table has some 110,000 clones, about 83% seen once. This clonotype was sampled from a man younger than 30 in good health and CMV-seronegative. This chain joins TRBV19 and TRBJ1-1, with D possibly being TRBD1 (5 bases). The sample consisted of PBMCs. The CDR3 bases are TGTGCCAGTAGTCGGCGACAGAACGCTGAAGCTTTCTTT. This translates into CASSRRQNAEAFF.